This T cell receptor (beta chain) was sequenced for a study of T cell repertoires in cytomegalovirus infection. TCRdb re-analysed the reads in MiXCR, keeping a single row per CDR3 protein. This table holds 150,000 or so distinct CDR3 sequences, more than 15% found once. Germline values: CDR1 SEHNR, CDR2 FQNEAQ (reference sequence). There are 17 residues in the CDR3. Trimming cost V 2 bases and J 6 bases; bases outside gene matches: 9. The specimen was CD8+ T cells from PBMCs. The clonotype comes from a human donor in good health (CMV status not recorded). Some clones in this sample may be carry-over from other donors' samples. This sequence joins TRBV7-9 and TRBJ2-3, with 12 bases fitting TRBD2. The CDR3 DNA reads as TGTGCCAGCAGCTTATACCTAGCGGGAGGGCCTTTGGATACGCAGTATTTT. Translation gives CASSLYLAGGPLDTQYF.